This passage covers 20 T cell receptor beta chains from one sample sequenced in a study of shared clonotypes between healthy human individuals (dated by TCRdb to the early 2020s). For the CD8 naive samples, CD45RO-negative cells were positively selected for CCR7, yielding a CD45RA+CCR7+ population from which TemRA cells were excluded. The library came from the immunoSEQ multiplex PCR assay. TCRdb stores this immuneACCESS table with in-frame sequences only. Part of the clones is absent; in the studies checked, under half of the shortfall reflects unresolved V genes, and no reason is known for the rest. The sample data list about 1,800,000 clones, and less than 95% of these were observed just once. The ten largest make up approximately 1% of the sample. The sample comprised naive CD8+ T cells sorted from blood. Explained via the paper, the cell subset or site label denotes: CD45RA+CCR7+. All receptors derive from a man aged 18 to 30 in good health.

The J gene is TRBJ2-1, the V gene TRBV18; D may be TRBD2 (6 bases). The V gene lost 2 bases and the J gene lost 7 bases, with 12 bases spanning the gap. CDR1 is KGHSH, CDR2 LQKENI, per germline. The CDR3 totals 14 residues. Here the CDR3 reads CASSPGLRENEQFF. For the CDR3, the DNA is TGTGCCAGCTCACCAGGACTAAGGGAAAATGAGCAGTTCTTC.

This clone has only one observation. The genes are TRBV5-8 and TRBJ1-4; 9 bases match TRBD1. Germline loops: CDR1 SGHTS, CDR2 YDEGEE. The CDR3 has 14 residues. V was clipped by 0 bases and J by 8 bases; unmatched bases: 2. This chain's CDR3 is CASSLGTGAEKLFF. The CDR3 DNA reads as TGTGCCAGCAGCTTGGGGACAGGGGCGGAAAAACTGTTTTTT.

Details on this clone: The same CDR3 also results from other DNA sequences found in this sample. The rearrangement links TRBV9 to TRBJ2-7, with 7 bases fitting TRBD2. The CDR3 is 14 residues long. The V segment lost 4 bases and the J segment 4 bases; nucleotides outside the gene matches: 8. The V gene's germline CDR1 is SGDLS and CDR2 YYNGEE. The CDR3 DNA follows: TGTGCCAGCAGCCCCGGGACTACCTCTTACGAGCAGTACTTC. Its protein product is CASSPGTTSYEQYF.

This clone was seen once. The chain joins TRBV9 to TRBJ1-2; maybe TRBD1 (5 bases). This CDR3 comprises 15 residues. Between the trimmed V and J ends, which lost 4 bases and 4 bases, there was a span of 17 bases. Germline lookup yields CDR1 SGDLS and CDR2 YYNGEE. Here the CDR3 DNA reads TGTGCCAGCAGCCCCTCGGGGGTCCCCTCCTATGGCTACACCTTC. This translates into CASSPSGVPSYGYTF.

The chain combines TRBV29-1 with TRBJ2-3; 12 bases line up with TRBD2. V dropped 4 bases and J dropped 6; count of bases not matched to a gene: 8. In germline, CDR1 is SQVTM, CDR2 ANQGSEA. This CDR3 contains 15 residues. The CDR3 sequence: CSVALAGGPSDTQYF. DNA for the CDR3: TGCAGCGTTGCTCTAGCGGGAGGGCCCTCGGATACGCAGTATTTT.

Comment on this clone: The germline gene is not matched at one end of the junction; a read error may be the cause. The rearrangement uses TRBV28 and TRBJ1-1; the D is unclear. This CDR3 is built from 11 residues. Looked up from germline, CDR1 is MDHEN and CDR2 is SYDVKM. CDR3 DNA sequence: TGTGCCAGTAGTTATGGCACTGAAGCTTTCTTT. It is translated as CASSYGTEAFF.

The rearrangement joins TRBV27 to TRBJ2-1; D perhaps matches TRBD2 (5 bases). The V end was cut by 6 bases, the J end by 5 bases, with 17 bases between. This CDR3 comprises 15 residues. Germline lookup yields CDR1 MNHEY and CDR2 SMNVEV (reference sequence). The CDR3 sequence: CASRNGPDGDNEQFF. For the CDR3, the DNA is TGTGCCAGCAGAAACGGGCCGGACGGGGACAATGAGCAGTTCTTC.

The chain links TRBV5-4 to TRBJ2-5; D ambiguous. The ends were cut back, 3 bases at V and 7 bases at J, with 22 bases in the middle. Germline V gives CDR1 SGHNT, CDR2 YYREEE (reference sequence). This CDR3 region has 16 residues. Here the CDR3 reads CASSWDPESASGTQYF. The CDR3 nucleotides are TGTGCCAGCAGCTGGGATCCCGAAAGTGCATCAGGGACCCAGTACTTC. The full variable domain, its missing parts supplied by reference TRBV5-4 and TRBJ2-5, is ETGVTQSPTHLIKTRGQQVTLRCSSQSGHNTVSWYQQALGQGPQFIFQYYREEENGRGNFPPRFSGLQFPNYSSELNVNALELDDSALYLCASSWDPESASGTQYFGPGTRLLVL.

This chain links TRBV13 with TRBJ2-7, with D possibly called TRBD1 or TRBD2 (5 bases each). V was shortened by 3 bases and J by 4 bases, with 7 bases between the two germline ends. The CDR3 length is 12 residues. The germline CDR1 and CDR2 sequences are PRHDT and FYEKMQ (reference sequence). CDR3 residues: CASSLWGYEQYF. CDR3 in DNA: TGTGCCAGCAGCTTGTGGGGGTACGAGCAGTACTTC.

The chain joins TRBV30 to TRBJ2-5, with D perhaps TRBD2 (5 bases). The ends were cut back, 1 base at V and 1 base at J, with 16 bases in the middle. The V gene's germline CDR1 is GTSNPN and CDR2 SVGIG (reference sequence). The CDR3 runs 16 residues. The CDR3 reads CAWSALEGRLQETQYF. The CDR3 DNA sequence: TGTGCCTGGAGTGCCTTAGAGGGAAGGCTCCAAGAGACCCAGTACTTC.

This chain connects TRBV4-1 to TRBJ1-2; 7 bases match TRBD1. CDR3 size: 16 residues. CDR1 MGHRA and CDR2 YSYEKL come from the germline V gene. Unmatched junction bases numbered 8, after V lost 0 bases and J lost 4 bases. The CDR3 DNA reads as TGCGCCAGCAGCCAAGAAGGTCAGGGGGAAGTCTATGGCTACACCTTC. It translates to CASSQEGQGEVYGYTF.

This clone was seen only once. This sequence joins TRBV2 and TRBJ2-3; D may be TRBD1 (5 bases). This CDR3 comprises 14 residues. CDR1 and CDR2 (germline): SNHLY, FYNNEI. V gave up 3 bases and J gave up 1 base, with 8 bases separating them. This CDR3 is CASSDQGGTDTQYF. The CDR3 DNA sequence: TGTGCCAGCAGTGACCAGGGTGGCACAGATACGCAGTATTTT.

The V and J genes are TRBV7-9 and TRBJ2-2; 8 nucleotides line up with TRBD1. CDR3 length: 16 residues. V gave up 4 bases and J gave up 2 bases; unmatched junction bases: 6. CDR1 and CDR2 from the germline V gene are SEHNR and FQNEAQ (reference sequence). CDR3 sequence: CASSSPGQENTGELFF. CDR3 DNA sequence: TGTGCCAGCAGCTCTCCGGGACAGGAAAACACCGGGGAGCTGTTTTTT. The full variable domain, completed using reference TRBV7-9 and TRBJ2-2, is DTGVSQNPRHKITKRGQNVTFRCDPISEHNRLYWYRQTLGQGPEFLTYFQNEAQLEKSRLLSDRFSAERPKGSFSTLEIQRTEQGDSAMYLCASSSPGQENTGELFFGEGSRLTVL.

The chain recombines TRBV15 with TRBJ2-1; 13 bases map to TRBD2. The germline V gene encodes CDR1 LNHNV and CDR2 YYDKDF (reference sequence). J lost 7 bases, V lost 4 bases, and 7 bases had no gene match. The CDR3 is 16 amino acids. CDR3 region: CATSIGTSGARNEQFF. The CDR3 DNA follows: TGTGCCACCAGCATCGGGACTAGCGGGGCGAGGAATGAGCAGTTCTTC. The full variable domain, in which reference TRBV15 and TRBJ2-1 provide the parts outside the CDR3, is DAMVIQNPRYQVTQFGKPVTLSCSQTLNHNVMYWYQQKSSQAPKLLFHYYDKDFNNEADTPDNFQSRRPNTSFCFLDIRSPGLGDTAMYLCATSIGTSGARNEQFFGPGTRLTVL.

The chain uses TRBV5-1 and TRBJ2-3; the D gene is possibly TRBD1 (5 bases). Trimming cost V 6 bases and J 0 bases, with 11 bases left between them. Germline CDR1 is SGHRS and CDR2 is YFSETQ. The CDR3 extends over 14 amino acids. The CDR3, as DNA: TGCGCCAGCAACCAGGGTACTAGCACAGATACGCAGTATTTT. Its protein product is CASNQGTSTDTQYF.

This clone was observed a single time. The identical CDR3 is also encoded by other nucleotide sequences in the sample. The chain joins TRBV9 to TRBJ1-2; D not certain. Germline lookup yields CDR1 SGDLS and CDR2 YYNGEE. CDR3 length: 12 residues. V was pared by 5 bases and J by 2 bases, with 7 bases between. The DNA of the CDR3 is TGTGCCAGCAGTACAGACAACTATGGCTACACCTTC. It is translated as CASSTDNYGYTF.

Note on this clone: Other DNA sequences of this sample code for an identical CDR3. The genes are TRBV7-6 and TRBJ1-1; D unresolved. The CDR3 is 15 residues long. Trimming took 0 bases from V and 0 from J, leaving 8 bases between them. Germline V CDR1 and CDR2: SGHVS, FNYEAQ. As DNA, the CDR3 is TGTGCCAGCAGCTTAGCTCGGGATATGAACACTGAAGCTTTCTTT. Translating it yields CASSLARDMNTEAFF. The whole variable domain, filled in from reference TRBV7-6 and TRBJ1-1, reads GAGVSQSPRYKVTKRGQDVALRCDPISGHVSLYWYRQALGQGPEFLTYFNYEAQQDKSGLPNDRFSAERPEGSISTLTIQRTEQRDSAMYRCASSLARDMNTEAFFGQGTRLTVV.

The chain joins TRBV19 to TRBJ1-6, with D hard to call. The CDR3 spans 16 residues. Germline assignment: CDR1 LNHDA and CDR2 SQIVND (reference sequence). V was pared by 5 bases and J by 0 bases, with 11 bases between. The CDR3 DNA follows: TGTGCCAGTAGTGGCCACGGCGGCTCCTATAATTCACCCCTCCACTTT. Encoded protein: CASSGHGGSYNSPLHF.

The gene calls are TRBV7-8 and TRBJ2-3, with a possible D match to TRBD2 (7 bases). The CDR3 spans 16 residues. Trimming cost V 1 base and J 3 bases, with 14 bases left between them. Germline loops: CDR1 SGHVS, CDR2 FQNEAQ. Written as DNA, the CDR3 is TGTGCCAGCAGCTTAGTCCACAGGGAGGGGACAGATACGCAGTATTTT. Amino acids: CASSLVHREGTDTQYF.

The chain joins TRBV2 to TRBJ2-7, with 7 bases that match TRBD1. The CDR3 runs to 13 residues. Germline assignment: CDR1 SNHLY and CDR2 FYNNEI. The ends lost 4 bases at V and 4 bases at J; junction bases unmatched: 4. The CDR3 region is CASSVDREYEQYF. CDR3 bases: TGTGCCAGCAGTGTCGACAGGGAGTACGAGCAGTACTTC.